Listed here are 30 T cell receptor beta chains from one sample, sequenced in a study of blood T cell repertoires in COVID-19. The table came from immunoSEQ multiplex PCR; TCRdb's copy has only in-frame clones and leaves some out. The sample records roughly 380,000 clones, more than 75% being singletons. Specimen: PBMCs or T cells enriched from blood (not recorded which). The receptor source for this set is a woman aged 25 to 39 who had recovered from COVID-19.

V usage is TRBV7-9 and J usage is TRBJ2-7; D unclear. Trimming cost V 5 bases and J 6 bases, with 11 bases left between them. The CDR3 totals 12 residues. Per the germline V gene, CDR1 is SEHNR and CDR2 is FQNEAQ (reference sequence). The CDR3 sequence: CASSPLSGEQYF. CDR3 nucleotide sequence: TGTGCCAGCAGCCCCCTATCCGGCGAGCAGTACTTC.

The V gene is TRBV19, the J gene TRBJ2-1, with TRBD1 identical over 8 bases. This CDR3 region has 15 residues. The V and J ends lost 5 bases and 8 bases, in that order; junction bases with no gene match: 11. Germline CDR1 and CDR2: LNHDA and SQIVND (reference sequence). CDR3 DNA sequence: TGTGCCAGTAGTCCTCTTCTGGACAGGGCGTATGAGCAGTTCTTC. This gives the protein CASSPLLDRAYEQFF.

Only a few counts were recorded for this clone. The chain combines TRBV28 with TRBJ2-7, with D perhaps matching TRBD1 (6 bases). V was clipped by 5 bases and J by 0 bases, with 14 bases between them. The germline gives CDR1 MDHEN, CDR2 SYDVKM. The CDR3 loop spans 15 amino acids. CDR3 loop: CASSPSGVPSYEQYF. For the CDR3, the DNA is TGTGCCAGCAGTCCCTCAGGGGTTCCCTCCTACGAGCAGTACTTC.

The chain links TRBV7-2 to TRBJ2-7; tentatively, D is TRBD1 (6 bases). Germline V gene lookup returns CDR1 SGHTA and CDR2 FQGNSA. The CDR3 has 15 residues. V lost 5 bases to trimming and J lost 2 bases, with 16 bases between them. The CDR3 nucleotides read TGTGCCAGCAGCCACCTGGGGGACAACCCCTACGAGCAGTACTTC. It translates to CASSHLGDNPYEQYF. The entire variable domain, with the rest obtained from reference TRBV7-2 and TRBJ2-7, is as follows: GAGVSQSPSNKVTEKGKDVELRCDPISGHTALYWYRQSLGQGLEFLIYFQGNSAPDKSGLPSDRFSAERTGGSVSTLTIQRTQQEDSAVYLCASSHLGDNPYEQYFGPGTRLTVT.

This clone occurred once. The chain is built from TRBV18 and TRBJ2-1; D gene ambiguous. Germline V CDR1 and CDR2: KGHSH, LQKENI. Trimming pared 3 bases from V and 5 bases from J, leaving 8 bases between. This CDR3 has 13 amino acids. Here the CDR3 DNA reads TGTGCCAGCTCACCCCAACCAGACAATGAGCAGTTCTTC. It yields the protein CASSPQPDNEQFF.

The chain recombines TRBV7-9 with TRBJ1-3; TRBD1 matches 7 bases. This CDR3 has 16 amino acids. Germline trimming cut 5 bases from V and 0 bases from J; bases unmatched to any gene: 7. Germline values: CDR1 SEHNR, CDR2 FQNEAQ (reference sequence). The CDR3 region is CASSLTGATSGNTIYF. Written as DNA, the CDR3 is TGTGCCAGCAGCCTTACAGGGGCCACCTCTGGAAACACCATATATTTT.

The chain links TRBV7-6 to TRBJ1-5; TRBD1 aligns across 8 bases. Germline V gene lookup returns CDR1 SGHVS and CDR2 FNYEAQ. The CDR3 contains 17 residues. J gave up 3 bases and V 6 bases, and 13 bases lay outside the gene matches. The DNA of the CDR3 is TGTGCCAGCAGAGGACAGGGCCCGGGCCCCCACAATCAGCCCCAGCATTTT. Protein: CASRGQGPGPHNQPQHF.

The chain is built from TRBV5-1 and TRBJ2-1; perhaps TRBD1 as D (6 bases). V was pared by 4 bases and J by 10 bases, with 15 bases between. Germline CDR1 SGHRS, CDR2 YFSETQ. This CDR3 has 13 residues. Here the CDR3 reads CASSANSQGEQFF. The CDR3 DNA reads as TGCGCCAGCAGCGCCAACTCCCAGGGGGAGCAGTTCTTC.

This clone appeared once. This chain uses TRBV5-1 with TRBJ1-4; 7 bases agree with TRBD1. In germline, CDR1 is SGHRS, CDR2 YFSETQ. This CDR3 has 15 residues. The V and J ends lost 2 bases and 0 bases, in that order; junction bases with no gene match: 1. CDR3 loop: CASSFGTATNEKLFF. CDR3 in DNA: TGCGCCAGCAGCTTCGGGACAGCAACTAATGAAAAACTGTTTTTT.

This chain links TRBV9 with TRBJ2-5; TRBD2 agrees at 13 bases. The CDR3 sequence is 14 residues long. Germline-derived CDR1 and CDR2 are SGDLS and YYNGEE. J gave up 5 bases and V 3 bases, and 1 base lay outside the gene matches. The CDR3 sequence: CASSAGLAGETQYF. DNA of the CDR3: TGTGCCAGCAGCGCGGGACTAGCGGGGGAGACCCAGTACTTC.

The J gene is TRBJ2-3, the V gene TRBV5-5, with 8 bases that match TRBD1. There are 14 residues in the CDR3. Trimming cost V 3 bases and J 3 bases; bases outside gene matches: 3. The germline CDR1 and CDR2 sequences are SGHKS and YYEKEE (reference sequence). CDR3: CASSWTGTTDTQYF. The CDR3 nucleotides read TGTGCCAGCAGCTGGACAGGGACGACAGATACGCAGTATTTT. Variable domain in full (rest from reference TRBV5-5 and TRBJ2-3): DAGVTQSPTHLIKTRGQQVTLRCSPISGHKSVSWYQQVLGQGPQFIFQYYEKEERGRGNFPDRFSARQFPNYSSELNVNALLLGDSALYLCASSWTGTTDTQYFGPGTRLTVL.

This clone was seen a single time. This chain links TRBV11-3 with TRBJ2-2; 10 bases map to TRBD2. The CDR3 sequence is 18 residues long. CDR1 is SGHNT and CDR2 is YENEEA in the germline V gene. V dropped 4 bases and J dropped 1; count of bases not matched to a gene: 9. As DNA, the CDR3 is TGTGCCAGCAGCTCCCGGACTAGCGGTTTTAAGAACACCGGGGAGCTGTTTTTT. Its translation: CASSSRTSGFKNTGELFF. Supplemented by reference TRBV11-3 and TRBJ2-2, the full variable domain reads EAGVVQSPRYKIIEKKQPVAFWCNPISGHNTLYWYLQNLGQGPELLIRYENEEAVDDSQLPKDRFSAERLKGVDSTLKIQPAELGDSAVYLCASSSRTSGFKNTGELFFGEGSRLTVL.

The chain employs TRBV30 and TRBJ1-1; 9 nucleotides line up with TRBD1. Germline V gene sequence: CDR1 GTSNPN, CDR2 SVGIG (reference sequence). This CDR3 comprises 15 residues. The junction had 5 bases not matched to a gene; V was cut back by 0 bases and J by 3 bases. The CDR3 DNA is TGTGCCTGGAGTGTGTGGACAGGGGTAGACACTGAAGCTTTCTTT. Protein: CAWSVWTGVDTEAFF.

The genes are TRBV2 and TRBJ2-7; TRBD2 matches 9 bases. The junction had 17 bases not matched to a gene; V was cut back by 11 bases and J by 6 bases. Germline values: CDR1 SNHLY, CDR2 FYNNEI. The CDR3 covers 15 residues. The DNA for the CDR3 is TGTGCCGCGACCCGACTAGCGGCGATGAAGACCGAGCAGTACTTC. This codes for CAATRLAAMKTEQYF.

The chain is built from TRBV7-6 and TRBJ2-1, with 8 bases matching TRBD1. Germline V gene data show CDR1 as SGHVS and CDR2 as FNYEAQ. This CDR3 has 18 amino acids. After removal of 5 bases from V and 0 bases from J, the junction contained 12 bases not matched to a gene. CDR3 DNA: TGTGCCAGCAGCCCCTGGACAGGGATTATGAGCTCCTACAATGAGCAGTTCTTC. This gives the protein CASSPWTGIMSSYNEQFF.

This sequence joins TRBV29-1 and TRBJ2-5; tentatively, D is TRBD2 (7 bases). The germline V and J ends were trimmed by 3 bases and 1 base, with 12 bases remaining between them. The CDR3 has 14 amino acids. Germline V lookup: CDR1 SQVTM, CDR2 ANQGSEA. The CDR3 coding sequence is TGCAGCGTTGAGGGGAGGGACACCCAAGAGACCCAGTACTTC. It encodes CSVEGRDTQETQYF.

This clone was counted a single time. The rearrangement joins TRBV18 to TRBJ1-4; 7 positions match TRBD1. Per germline, CDR1 KGHSH and CDR2 LQKENI. Trimming cost V 2 bases and J 5 bases; bases outside gene matches: 2. This CDR3 region has 14 residues. Here the CDR3 DNA reads TGTGCCAGCTCACCAAGGGGGCAGAATGAAAAACTGTTTTTT. It codes for CASSPRGQNEKLFF.

The chain combines TRBV27 with TRBJ2-5; 7 bases map to TRBD1. CDR1 MNHEY and CDR2 SMNVEV come from the germline V gene (reference sequence). Trimming at V came to 3 bases and at J to 4 bases, leaving 8 bases not matched to a gene. The CDR3 runs to 15 residues. The chain's CDR3 is CASSFLHRGGETQYF. In DNA form, the CDR3 reads TGTGCCAGCAGTTTCTTACACAGGGGCGGAGAGACCCAGTACTTC.

The chain uses TRBV27 and TRBJ2-2; 8 bases are shared with TRBD2. The CDR3 loop spans 14 amino acids. After removal of 7 bases from V and 7 bases from J, the junction contained 8 bases not matched to a gene. Germline V gene lookup returns CDR1 MNHEY and CDR2 SMNVEV (reference sequence). Written as DNA, the CDR3 is TGTGCCAGCACTCCCGGGAGGGCCGGCGGGGAGCTGTTTTTT. This gives the protein CASTPGRAGGELFF.

The chain recombines TRBV7-9 with TRBJ2-7; 8 nucleotides match TRBD1. Unmatched junction bases numbered 13, after V lost 4 bases and J lost 5 bases. In germline, CDR1 is SEHNR, CDR2 FQNEAQ (reference sequence). This CDR3 spans 16 amino acids. The chain's CDR3 is CASSSTGGVTLHEQYF. The CDR3 nucleotides are TGTGCCAGCAGCTCAACAGGGGGAGTCACTTTACACGAGCAGTACTTC.

The gene calls are TRBV10-3 and TRBJ1-3; TRBD1 aligns across 10 bases. J was trimmed by 4 bases and V by 0 bases; bases with no gene match: 6. The CDR3 length is 17 residues. CDR1 and CDR2 (germline): ENHRY, SYGVKD. The CDR3 region is CAISESDRGREGNTIYF. The CDR3 region has the DNA TGTGCCATCAGTGAGTCAGACAGGGGGCGTGAAGGAAACACCATATATTTT.

The chain links TRBV7-8 to TRBJ2-5, with D maybe TRBD1 (5 bases). The CDR3 extends over 16 amino acids. The V end was cut by 5 bases, the J end by 3 bases, with 19 bases between. In germline, CDR1 is SGHVS, CDR2 FQNEAQ. DNA of the CDR3: TGTGCCAGCAGCCATGGGGCCGGAAGGATAAAAGAGACCCAGTACTTC. It yields the protein CASSHGAGRIKETQYF.

This clone was picked up a small number of times. The chain uses TRBV19 and TRBJ1-1; D call uncertain. Between the trimmed V and J ends, which lost 3 bases and 0 bases, there was a span of 8 bases. CDR3 length: 14 residues. Per germline, CDR1 LNHDA and CDR2 SQIVND (reference sequence). CDR3 sequence: CASSIVHMNTEAFF. CDR3 coding DNA: TGTGCCAGTAGTATCGTACATATGAACACTGAAGCTTTCTTT. Supplemented by reference TRBV19 and TRBJ1-1, the full variable domain reads DGGITQSPKYLFRKEGQNVTLSCEQNLNHDAMYWYRQDPGQGLRLIYYSQIVNDFQKGDIAEGYSVSREKKESFPLTVTSAQKNPTAFYLCASSIVHMNTEAFFGQGTRLTVV.

The J gene is TRBJ1-1, the V gene TRBV14; TRBD1 might be the D (6 bases). CDR1 is SGHDN and CDR2 is FVKESK in the germline V gene. The ends were cut back, 4 bases at V and 4 bases at J, with 16 bases in the middle. This CDR3 has 15 residues. The CDR3 DNA follows: TGTGCCAGCAGCCGAATTCCCGGGACAAGCACTGAAGCTTTCTTT. It translates to CASSRIPGTSTEAFF.

The rearrangement joins TRBV13 to TRBJ2-7; the match to TRBD1 covers 7 bases. After removal of 1 base from V and 3 bases from J, the junction contained 9 bases not matched to a gene. Germline CDR1 and CDR2: PRHDT and FYEKMQ (reference sequence). The CDR3 loop spans 16 amino acids. CDR3 residues: CASSLASTGRVYEQYF. The CDR3 nucleotides are TGTGCCAGCAGCTTAGCCTCGACAGGGCGAGTCTACGAGCAGTACTTC.

This chain connects TRBV24-1 to TRBJ2-1; 7 nucleotides align to TRBD1. With V trimmed by 9 bases and J by 0 bases, 7 bases remained unmatched. The CDR3 has 15 amino acids. Germline CDR1 and CDR2: KGHDR and SFDVKD. CDR3 region: CATSTGIFSYNEQFF. The CDR3 DNA reads TGTGCCACCTCGACAGGGATCTTCTCCTACAATGAGCAGTTCTTC.

This clone has a single count. This chain links TRBV5-4 with TRBJ2-7; 13 bases are a match to TRBD2. Germline V gene sequence: CDR1 SGHNT, CDR2 YYREEE (reference sequence). There are 15 residues in the CDR3. V trimming: 3 bases; J trimming: 3 bases; junction bases outside the gene matches: 3. CDR3 loop: CASSSRTSGGYEQYF. CDR3 in DNA: TGTGCCAGCAGCTCTCGGACTAGCGGGGGCTACGAGCAGTACTTC.

The V and J genes are TRBV5-1 and TRBJ2-1, with 8 bases aligning to TRBD2. The V gene's germline CDR1 is SGHRS and CDR2 YFSETQ. With V trimmed by 0 bases and J by 7 bases, 9 bases remained unmatched. CDR3 length: 16 amino acids. The CDR3 sequence: CASSLVAGGAYNEQFF. The CDR3 coding sequence is TGCGCCAGCAGCTTGGTCGCGGGGGGTGCGTATAATGAGCAGTTCTTC. The complete variable domain, with remaining parts taken from reference TRBV5-1 and TRBJ2-1, reads KAGVTQTPRYLIKTRGQQVTLSCSPISGHRSVSWYQQTPGQGLQFLFEYFSETQRNKGNFPGRFSGRQFSNSRSEMNVSTLELGDSALYLCASSLVAGGAYNEQFFGPGTRLTVL.

The chain employs TRBV7-8 and TRBJ1-1; a possible D gene is TRBD1 (5 bases). V was cut by 1 base and J by 4 bases, with 13 bases left in between. The CDR3 has 15 amino acids. The germline CDR1 and CDR2 sequences are SGHVS and FQNEAQ. Here the CDR3 reads CASSLVPGVGTEAFF. Here the CDR3 DNA reads TGTGCCAGCAGCTTAGTTCCGGGGGTGGGCACTGAAGCTTTCTTT.

This chain joins TRBV5-8 and TRBJ1-6; TRBD1 agrees at 8 bases. CDR3 length: 15 residues. V shed 5 bases and J 4 bases; nucleotides not matched to a gene: 5. In germline, CDR1 is SGHTS, CDR2 YDEGEE. DNA of the CDR3: TGTGCCAGCAGTTTCCGGGACAGGTATAATTCACCCCTCCACTTT. It yields the protein CASSFRDRYNSPLHF.